The 19 T cell receptor beta chains presented below share a single source sample, sequenced in a study of regulatory T cells in long-lasting Graves disease. Through Arm-PCR of CDR3 regions and iRepertoire HTBI primers, TCR beta libraries were built. One entry per CDR3 protein results from TCRdb running MiXCR on the multiplex PCR reads. This sample carries about 460,000 distinct CDR3 sequences, 20% to 25% of them seen once, and the ten largest clones take around 12%. Time point described: persistent/refractory GD, antithyroid drugs over 5 years with positive TRAb. From RNA extracted from PBMCs, the TCR library was made. The material sequenced was peripheral blood mononuclear cells (PBMCs), taken when the disease was refractory, from a patient treated with antithyroid drugs. The receptors were sampled from a female donor with Graves disease.

The sample holds a few counts of this clonotype. The genes are TRBV19 and TRBJ2-7, with D perhaps TRBD2 (6 bases). Trimming took off 6 bases at V and 2 bases at J, with 14 bases between the two ends. This CDR3 is 14 amino acids long. Germline lookup yields CDR1 LNHDA and CDR2 SQIVND (reference sequence). DNA for the CDR3: TGTGCCAGTAGCCCCCCGGGAGATCCCTACGAGCAGTACTTC. This codes for CASSPPGDPYEQYF.

In this sample, this clonotype turned up many times. The V call is TRBV12-3 or TRBV12-4, the J call TRBJ1-2, with unresolved D. This CDR3 has 12 residues. V was clipped by 7 bases and J by 4 bases, with 10 bases between them. CDR3 loop: CASKVGIYGYTF. The DNA of the CDR3 is TGTGCCAGCAAGGTCGGAATCTATGGCTACACCTTC.

This clonotype came up a few times. The chain couples TRBV20-1 to TRBJ2-7, with D possibly being TRBD1 or TRBD2 (5 bases each). CDR1 and CDR2 (germline): DFQATT, SNEGSKA (reference sequence). This CDR3 spans 14 amino acids. Trimming removed 6 bases at V and 0 bases at J, with 15 bases between. The CDR3 region has the DNA TGCAGTGCCCTGGGACCGGGAAACTCCTACGAGCAGTACTTC. Translation gives CSALGPGNSYEQYF.

With respect to this clonotype: This may stem from a read error, because a much larger clone lies one nucleotide away. CDR3: CASSLVGPYEQYF. In DNA, the CDR3 is TGTGCCAGCAGCTTAGTGGGCCCCTACGAGCAGTACTTC. This sequence joins TRBV7-9 and TRBJ2-7; D gene ambiguous. Germline assignment: CDR1 SEHNR and CDR2 FQNEAQ (reference sequence). CDR3 length: 13 residues. V lost 1 base to trimming and J lost 2 bases, with 6 bases between them. The full variable domain, in which reference TRBV7-9 and TRBJ2-7 provide the parts outside the CDR3, is DTGVSQNPRHKITKRGQNVTFRCDPISEHNRLYWYRQTLGQGPEFLTYFQNEAQLEKSRLLSDRFSAERPKGSFSTLEIQRTEQGDSAMYLCASSLVGPYEQYFGPGTRLTVT.

The sample holds many counts of this clonotype. Sequence at one end of the junction differs from germline and may be a read error. The chain is built from TRBV27 and TRBJ1-1; tentative D call: TRBD1 (6 bases). Germline-derived CDR1 and CDR2 are MNHEY and SMNVEV (reference sequence). This CDR3 region has 14 residues. The chain's CDR3 is CASRLQGDYTEAFF. The CDR3 DNA sequence: TGTGCCAGCCGTTTACAGGGTGACTACACTGAAGCTTTCTTT.

This clonotype appeared a few times. The chain has TRBV9 and TRBJ1-3; D uncertain. V was shortened by 2 bases and J by 4 bases, with 10 bases between the two germline ends. The CDR3 is 14 residues long. Germline assignment: CDR1 SGDLS and CDR2 YYNGEE. In nucleotides, the CDR3 is TGTGCCAGCAGCGTTTTAGCCGAAGGAAACACCATATATTTT. Protein sequence: CASSVLAEGNTIYF.

The chain employs TRBV3-1 and TRBJ1-1; D gene unclear. V was clipped by 0 bases and J by 0 bases, with 11 bases between them. CDR1 is LGHDT, CDR2 YNNKEL, per germline (reference sequence). The CDR3 covers 16 residues. CDR3 protein: CASSQDSGLMNTEAFF. The DNA for the CDR3 is TGTGCCAGCAGCCAAGATTCCGGCCTCATGAACACTGAAGCTTTCTTT.

The chain combines TRBV20-1 with TRBJ1-2; D is undetermined. Germline CDR1 DFQATT, CDR2 SNEGSKA (reference sequence). The germline V and J ends were trimmed by 3 bases and 4 bases, with 9 bases remaining between them. The CDR3 contains 12 residues. The CDR3 DNA reads as TGCAGTGCTAGTAGGCAGCCCTATGGCTACACCTTC. Translated, it gives CSASRQPYGYTF.

The sample holds many counts of this clonotype. This chain connects TRBV28 to TRBJ1-1; D gene unclear. V was cut by 10 bases and J by 0 bases, with 21 bases left in between. Per the germline V gene, CDR1 is MDHEN and CDR2 is SYDVKM. CDR3 length: 16 amino acids. The CDR3 here is CATTPWVEKMNTEAFF. CDR3 nucleotides: TGTGCCACTACTCCGTGGGTGGAGAAAATGAACACTGAAGCTTTCTTT.

The rearrangement uses TRBV30 and TRBJ1-3; TRBD1 matches 8 bases. The CDR3 is made up of 14 amino acids. Trimming removed 3 bases from V and 6 bases from J; junction bases left unmatched: 7. Germline loops: CDR1 GTSNPN, CDR2 SVGIG (reference sequence). The CDR3 DNA is TGTGCCTGGAGAAAGACAGGGGTGGAAAACACCATATATTTT. It codes for CAWRKTGVENTIYF.

There are a few counts of this clonotype. V usage is TRBV19 and J usage is TRBJ1-2; 8 nucleotides match TRBD1. CDR1 is LNHDA, CDR2 SQIVND, per germline (reference sequence). The CDR3 runs to 15 residues. Losses at the gene ends were 6 bases for V and 2 bases for J; bases not matched to a gene: 8. CDR3 coding DNA: TGTGCCAGTAGGATTTGGGGACAGGACAACTATGGCTACACCTTC. Amino acids: CASRIWGQDNYGYTF. Combining the CDR3 with reference TRBV19 and TRBJ1-2 gives the whole variable domain DGGITQSPKYLFRKEGQNVTLSCEQNLNHDAMYWYRQDPGQGLRLIYYSQIVNDFQKGDIAEGYSVSREKKESFPLTVTSAQKNPTAFYLCASRIWGQDNYGYTFGSGTRLTVV.

The rearrangement joins TRBV4-1 to TRBJ1-1; maybe TRBD1 (6 bases). The germline V gene has CDR1 MGHRA and CDR2 YSYEKL. V was cut by 2 bases and J by 1 base, with 8 bases left in between. The CDR3 extends over 14 amino acids. The CDR3 here is CASSQRQENTEAFF. The CDR3 nucleotides are TGCGCCAGCAGCCAACGACAGGAGAACACTGAAGCTTTCTTT.

The genes are TRBV5-5 and TRBJ2-5; 7 bases map to TRBD1. V shed 5 bases, J shed 5 bases, and the junction held 12 bases outside the gene matches. CDR1 SGHKS and CDR2 YYEKEE come from the germline V gene (reference sequence). There are 15 residues in the CDR3. The CDR3 region is CASSPTGRTVETQYF. The CDR3 DNA reads TGTGCCAGCAGTCCGACAGGGCGAACGGTCGAGACCCAGTACTTC.

This chain links TRBV27 with TRBJ1-1, with D possibly being TRBD1 (5 bases). The length of the CDR3 is 14 residues. Germline-derived CDR1 and CDR2 are MNHEY and SMNVEV (reference sequence). V was trimmed by 7 bases and J by 4 bases, leaving 16 bases between them. CDR3 protein: CASKSARDGTEAFF. The DNA for the CDR3 is TGTGCCAGCAAATCGGCCAGGGACGGCACTGAAGCTTTCTTT.

This clonotype turned up a few times. The V gene is TRBV3-1, the J gene TRBJ2-1; no reliable D call. CDR3 length: 14 amino acids. Germline V gives CDR1 LGHDT, CDR2 YNNKEL (reference sequence). V gave up 1 base and J gave up 5 bases, with 9 bases separating them. As DNA, the CDR3 is TGTGCCAGCAGCCAAGTAGTGGGGAACAATGAGCAGTTCTTC. Translation gives CASSQVVGNNEQFF.

This clonotype has a count of ten or more. The rearrangement joins TRBV7-2 to TRBJ2-5, with 9 bases fitting TRBD1. This CDR3 is 13 amino acids long. The germline CDR1 and CDR2 sequences are SGHTA and FQGNSA. J was trimmed by 1 base and V by 6 bases; bases with no gene match: 0. The CDR3 DNA sequence: TGTGCCAGCAGGGGACAGGGCCAAGAGACCCAGTACTTC. It is translated as CASRGQGQETQYF. The variable domain in full, completed from reference TRBV7-2 and TRBJ2-5, reads GAGVSQSPSNKVTEKGKDVELRCDPISGHTALYWYRQSLGQGLEFLIYFQGNSAPDKSGLPSDRFSAERTGGSVSTLTIQRTQQEDSAVYLCASRGQGQETQYFGPGTRLLVL.

This clonotype has a handful of counts. The chain employs TRBV7-2 and TRBJ1-3; possibly TRBD1 for D (6 bases). The CDR3 runs 16 residues. The V end lost 5 bases, the J end lost 2 bases, and 16 bases lay between the germline ends. Germline V lookup: CDR1 SGHTA, CDR2 FQGNSA. The CDR3 sequence is CASSPIVDRTGNTIYF. The CDR3 bases are TGTGCCAGCAGCCCCATCGTCGACAGGACTGGAAACACCATATATTTT.

The CDR3 DNA reads as TGCAGCGTTGAAGTTGAGGGGGGGGATGAGCAGTTCTTC. It specifies CSVEVEGGDEQFF. This chain links TRBV29-1 with TRBJ2-1, with D possibly matching TRBD2 (7 bases). CDR3 length: 13 amino acids. CDR1 is SQVTM and CDR2 is ANQGSEA in the germline V gene. V was clipped by 1 base and J by 8 bases, with 12 bases between them.

This clonotype has at least ten counts. The chain couples TRBV24-1 to TRBJ1-2; 12 nucleotides agree with TRBD1. The CDR3 covers 15 residues. The germline gives CDR1 KGHDR, CDR2 SFDVKD. J gave up 4 bases and V 4 bases, and 3 bases lay outside the gene matches. The CDR3 sequence is CATSEPGQGAYGYTF. The CDR3 coding sequence is TGTGCCACCAGTGAACCGGGACAGGGGGCCTATGGCTACACCTTC.